These 13 T cell receptor beta chains were all obtained from the same sample, sequenced in a study of technical replicates of blood from several donors listed by TCRdb under 2017. The library was generated by the immunoSEQ multiplex PCR assay. Imported from immuneACCESS, the table was reduced by TCRdb to in-frame sequences with V and J called. These copies leave out some clones; in studies compared against another copy, an unresolved V gene accounts for under half, and the cause of the remainder is not known. Recorded for this sample are under 85,000 clones; 75% to 90% of them occurred a single time. The ten top clones hold more than 5% of the sample. Sample: PBMCs. Receptors were obtained from a human donor in good health. Some clones in this sample may be carry-over from other donors' samples.

The rearrangement uses TRBV30 and TRBJ2-1; 9 bases align to TRBD2. The germline V gene encodes CDR1 GTSNPN and CDR2 SVGIG (reference sequence). This CDR3 contains 14 residues. J gave up 4 bases and V 8 bases, and 9 bases lay outside the gene matches. CDR3 nucleotides: TGTGCCAGCACGTTGACTAGCGGATACAATGAGCAGTTCTTC. This gives the protein CASTLTSGYNEQFF.

The V and J genes are TRBV6-5 and TRBJ2-2; the D is unclear. The CDR3 covers 14 residues. V was pared by 1 base and J by 4 bases, with 7 bases between. In germline, CDR1 is MNHEY, CDR2 SVGAGI. CDR3 loop: CASSYLAGTGELFF. The CDR3, as DNA: TGTGCCAGCAGTTACTTAGCCGGCACCGGGGAGCTGTTTTTT.

The chain is built from TRBV5-1 and TRBJ2-1, with TRBD2 as a possible D gene (6 bases). In germline, CDR1 is SGHRS, CDR2 YFSETQ. V was clipped by 7 bases and J by 9 bases, with 23 bases between them. The CDR3 sequence is 15 residues long. The chain's CDR3 is CASAFSGTVGGEQFF. The DNA for the CDR3 is TGCGCCAGCGCCTTTTCCGGGACTGTCGGCGGTGAGCAGTTCTTC.

The chain uses TRBV6-1 and TRBJ2-7, with a possible D match to TRBD2 (7 bases). In germline, CDR1 is MNHNS, CDR2 SASEGT. This CDR3 has 14 amino acids. Trimming stripped 2 bases from V and 8 bases from J, with 16 bases between. The CDR3 loop is CASSERGGRPQQYF. In DNA, the CDR3 is TGTGCCAGCAGTGAAAGGGGGGGCCGGCCTCAGCAGTACTTC.

V gene TRBV2 combines with J gene TRBJ2-7, with 9 bases matching TRBD1. Germline V gives CDR1 SNHLY, CDR2 FYNNEI. V lost 10 bases to trimming and J lost 4 bases; unmatched junction nucleotides: 8. This CDR3 contains 13 residues. The CDR3 is CATQRTGVYEQYF. As DNA, the CDR3 is TGTGCCACCCAGAGGACAGGGGTTTACGAGCAGTACTTC.

The rearrangement links TRBV2 to TRBJ1-1; a possible D gene is TRBD1 (5 bases). Germline V CDR1 and CDR2: SNHLY, FYNNEI. This CDR3 spans 13 amino acids. V lost 4 bases to trimming and J lost 5 bases, with 11 bases between them. The CDR3 bases are TGTGCCAGCAGTGGAGAACAGGAAACTGAAGCTTTCTTT. Translated, it gives CASSGEQETEAFF.

The chain combines TRBV19 with TRBJ1-5; a possible D gene is TRBD1 (5 bases). This CDR3 spans 14 amino acids. The germline V and J ends were trimmed by 3 bases and 6 bases, with 12 bases remaining between them. The germline V gene has CDR1 LNHDA and CDR2 SQIVND (reference sequence). The CDR3 DNA reads TGTGCCAGTAGTATTCAAGGGGCACTTCAGCCCCAGCATTTT. It yields the protein CASSIQGALQPQHF. The whole variable domain, remainder taken from reference TRBV19 and TRBJ1-5, is DGGITQSPKYLFRKEGQNVTLSCEQNLNHDAMYWYRQDPGQGLRLIYYSQIVNDFQKGDIAEGYSVSREKKESFPLTVTSAQKNPTAFYLCASSIQGALQPQHFGDGTRLSIL.

This clone was recorded a few times. This chain connects TRBV18 to TRBJ1-2; perhaps TRBD1 as D (5 bases). The CDR3 length is 20 residues. Germline V CDR1 and CDR2: KGHSH, LQKENI. The V and J ends lost 3 bases and 5 bases respectively, with 31 bases between them. Here the CDR3 DNA reads TGTGCCAGCTCACCTAGTACCCCATCCCATCGGGGGATGGGAGCTTATGGCTACACCTTC. This encodes CASSPSTPSHRGMGAYGYTF. Looking up the rest from reference TRBV18 and TRBJ1-2 gives the full variable domain: NAGVMQNPRHLVRRRGQEARLRCSPMKGHSHVYWYRQLPEEGLKFMVYLQKENIIDESGMPKERFSAEFPKEGPSILRIQQVVRGDSAAYFCASSPSTPSHRGMGAYGYTFGSGTRLTVV.

The chain carries TRBV7-9 and TRBJ2-7; 9 bases are a match to TRBD2. CDR1 and CDR2 from the germline V gene are SEHNR and FQNEAQ (reference sequence). The CDR3 is 14 residues long. The V and J ends lost 3 bases and 4 bases, in that order; junction bases with no gene match: 4. CDR3 nucleotide sequence: TGTGCCAGCAGCTTGATAGCGGGAGCATACGAGCAGTACTTC. Its protein is CASSLIAGAYEQYF.

The gene calls are TRBV6-6 and TRBJ1-2, with a possible D match to TRBD1 (5 bases). Germline V CDR1 and CDR2: MNHNY, SVGAGI (reference sequence). The CDR3 sequence is 12 residues long. Deletions cut 7 bases from V and 4 bases from J, with 10 bases between. For the CDR3, the DNA is TGTGCCAGCAAGCCAGGGATCTATGGCTACACCTTC. The encoded protein is CASKPGIYGYTF.

This chain links TRBV5-1 with TRBJ2-3; no definite D call. The CDR3 contains 14 residues. Germline V gene sequence: CDR1 SGHRS, CDR2 YFSETQ. V was clipped by 6 bases and J by 8 bases, with 19 bases between them. The CDR3 loop is CASTSREASSTQYF. CDR3 DNA: TGCGCCAGCACCTCCCGTGAGGCGTCATCTACGCAGTATTTT.

This rearrangement joins TRBV5-1 to TRBJ2-3, with D possibly matching TRBD2 (5 bases). Germline values: CDR1 SGHRS, CDR2 YFSETQ. The CDR3 is 15 residues long. V was clipped by 2 bases and J by 1 base, with 11 bases between them. CDR3 protein: CASSFGGSGTDTQYF. The DNA for the CDR3 is TGCGCCAGCAGCTTTGGCGGGTCAGGCACAGATACGCAGTATTTT.

This clone is a singleton in its sample. The chain has TRBV5-5 and TRBJ2-3; no definite D call. The CDR3 covers 15 residues. Germline assignment: CDR1 SGHKS and CDR2 YYEKEE (reference sequence). Trimming removed 7 bases at V and 0 bases at J, with 15 bases between. DNA for the CDR3: TGTGCCAGCTGCACGAGGCCAACTAGCACAGATACGCAGTATTTT. This encodes CASCTRPTSTDTQYF. The full variable domain, with the rest looked up from reference TRBV5-5 and TRBJ2-3, is DAGVTQSPTHLIKTRGQQVTLRCSPISGHKSVSWYQQVLGQGPQFIFQYYEKEERGRGNFPDRFSARQFPNYSSELNVNALLLGDSALYLCASCTRPTSTDTQYFGPGTRLTVL.